The text below deals with one T cell receptor (beta chain). No antigen is known for it. This specimen belongs to a study of T cells in narcolepsy. Study summary: Donors had narcolepsy type 1 or type 2, or were healthy controls. General study findings and limits: Blood of same and different patients, but not healthy controls, reportedly held recurring autoreactive clonotypes.

CDR1 and CDR2 (germline): SGHRS, YFSETQ. V lost 0 bases, J lost 4 bases, and 12 bases lay in between. This CDR3 is built from 15 residues. Sequencing was performed with immunoSEQ multiplex PCR; in TCRdb, only in-frame clones are kept and a portion is missing. This sample carries tens of thousands of clones, about nine tenths of them seen once, and the ten largest clones take roughly 1.3%. The receptor was isolated from a human donor with narcolepsy. The sample consisted of CD45RA- memory CD4+ T cells from PBMCs. The genes are TRBV5-1 and TRBJ2-3; unclear D gene. This CDR3 reads CASSLAQVNSDTQYF. CDR3 coding DNA: TGCGCCAGCAGCTTGGCCCAGGTAAACTCAGATACGCAGTATTTT. The full variable domain, its missing parts supplied by reference TRBV5-1 and TRBJ2-3, is KAGVTQTPRYLIKTRGQQVTLSCSPISGHRSVSWYQQTPGQGLQFLFEYFSETQRNKGNFPGRFSGRQFSNSRSEMNVSTLELGDSALYLCASSLAQVNSDTQYFGPGTRLTVL.